Listed here are 2 T cell receptor beta chains from one sample, sequenced in a study of metastatic and nonmetastatic thyroid tumors. None of the patients had undergone any treatment ahead of thyroid surgery. Using MiXCR, TCRdb re-called clones from the PCR reads. The data hold fewer than 50,000 clones, with roughly 27% observed a single time. Material for sequencing was blood. The receptors come from a male donor with papillary thyroid cancer or a benign thyroid nodule (not recorded which). Some clones in this sample may be carry-over from other donors' samples.

The chain combines TRBV7-2 with TRBJ2-5; 10 bases fit TRBD2. V shed 0 bases and J 3 bases; nucleotides not matched to a gene: 13. Germline CDR1 and CDR2: SGHTA and FQGNSA. The CDR3 covers 19 residues. CDR3 coding DNA: TGTGCCAGCAGCTTAGCTGTCGGGCTAGCGGGAGTTGAGAAAGAGACCCAGTACTTC. Protein sequence: CASSLAVGLAGVEKETQYF.

The sample holds one count of this clone. Germline and junction disagree at one end, which may indicate a read error. V usage is TRBV7-2 and J usage is TRBJ2-2, with D perhaps given as TRBD1 or TRBD2 (5 bases each). Germline CDR1 is SGHTA and CDR2 is FQGNSA. The CDR3 runs to 15 residues. The CDR3 spells CASSRGGDDTWELFF. In nucleotides, the CDR3 is TGTGCCAGCAGCCGTGGGGGTGATGACACCTGGGAGCTGTTTTTT.